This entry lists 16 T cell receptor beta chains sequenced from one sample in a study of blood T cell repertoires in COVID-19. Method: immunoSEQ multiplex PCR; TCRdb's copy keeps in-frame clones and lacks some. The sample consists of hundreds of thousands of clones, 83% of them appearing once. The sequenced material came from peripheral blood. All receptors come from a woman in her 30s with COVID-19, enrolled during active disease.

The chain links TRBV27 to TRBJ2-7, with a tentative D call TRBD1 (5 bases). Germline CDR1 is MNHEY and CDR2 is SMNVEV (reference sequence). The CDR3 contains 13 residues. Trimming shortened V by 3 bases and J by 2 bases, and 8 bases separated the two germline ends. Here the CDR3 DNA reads TGTGCCAGCAGTTTTAAGACAGCCTACGAGCAGTACTTC. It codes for CASSFKTAYEQYF.

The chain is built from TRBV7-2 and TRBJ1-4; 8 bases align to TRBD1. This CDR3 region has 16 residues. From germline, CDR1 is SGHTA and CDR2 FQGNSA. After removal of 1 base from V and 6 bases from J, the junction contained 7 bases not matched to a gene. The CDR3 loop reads CASSLGQGAIYEKLFF. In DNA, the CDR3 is TGTGCCAGCAGCTTAGGGCAGGGGGCGATTTATGAAAAACTGTTTTTT.

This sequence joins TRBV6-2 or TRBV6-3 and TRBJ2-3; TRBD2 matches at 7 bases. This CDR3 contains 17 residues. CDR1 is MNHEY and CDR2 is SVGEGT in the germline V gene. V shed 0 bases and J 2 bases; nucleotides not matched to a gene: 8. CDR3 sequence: CASSYSPLRDYTDTQYF. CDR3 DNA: TGTGCCAGCAGTTACTCCCCCCTCCGGGACTACACAGATACGCAGTATTTT.

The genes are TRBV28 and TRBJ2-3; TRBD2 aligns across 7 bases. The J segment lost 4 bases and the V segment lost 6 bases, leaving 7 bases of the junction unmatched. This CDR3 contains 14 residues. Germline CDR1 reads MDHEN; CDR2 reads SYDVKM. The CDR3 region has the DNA TGTGCCAGCAGGGGGCGGGGGATATCAGATACGCAGTATTTT. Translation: CASRGRGISDTQYF.

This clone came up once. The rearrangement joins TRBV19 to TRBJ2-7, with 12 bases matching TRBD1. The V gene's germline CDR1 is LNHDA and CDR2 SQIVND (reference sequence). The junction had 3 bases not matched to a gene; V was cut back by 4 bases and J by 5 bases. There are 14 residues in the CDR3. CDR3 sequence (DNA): TGTGCCAGTAGTAGGGGACAGGGGGCGAACGAGCAGTACTTC. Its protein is CASSRGQGANEQYF.

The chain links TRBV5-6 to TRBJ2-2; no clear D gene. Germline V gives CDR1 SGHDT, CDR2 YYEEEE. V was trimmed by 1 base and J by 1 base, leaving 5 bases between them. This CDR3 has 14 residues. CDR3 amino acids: CASSLRGNTGELFF. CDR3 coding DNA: TGTGCCAGCAGCTTGAGAGGGAACACCGGGGAGCTGTTTTTT.

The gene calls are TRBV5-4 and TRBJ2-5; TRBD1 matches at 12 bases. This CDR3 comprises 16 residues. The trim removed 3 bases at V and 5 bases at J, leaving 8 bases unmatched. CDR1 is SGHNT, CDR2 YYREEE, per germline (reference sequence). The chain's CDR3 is CASSSPRDRGHETQYF. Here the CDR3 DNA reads TGTGCCAGCAGCTCTCCCCGGGACAGGGGGCATGAGACCCAGTACTTC.

The CDR3 DNA is TGTGCCAGCAGCTTCGGGGGGCGGGAGACCCAGTACTTC. Amino acids: CASSFGGRETQYF. J is TRBJ2-5 and V is TRBV5-4; D may be TRBD2 (7 bases). The CDR3 covers 13 residues. The germline V and J ends were trimmed by 2 bases and 5 bases, with 10 bases remaining between them. Germline V lookup: CDR1 SGHNT, CDR2 YYREEE (reference sequence).

The CDR3 bases are TGTGCCAGTACCAACGGGGCGGGGGTGAACACTGAAGCTTTCTTT. Encoded protein: CASTNGAGVNTEAFF. V gene TRBV19 combines with J gene TRBJ1-1; D may be TRBD1 (5 bases). This CDR3 has 15 amino acids. V lost 7 bases and J lost 0, with 15 bases in between. From germline, CDR1 is LNHDA and CDR2 SQIVND (reference sequence).

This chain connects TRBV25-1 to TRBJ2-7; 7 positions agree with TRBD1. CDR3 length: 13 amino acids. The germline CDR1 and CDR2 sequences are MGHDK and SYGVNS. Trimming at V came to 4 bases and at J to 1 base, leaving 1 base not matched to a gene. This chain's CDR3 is CASSGGQSYEQYF. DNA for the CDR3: TGTGCCAGCAGTGGGGGACAGTCCTACGAGCAGTACTTC.

CDR3 in DNA: TGTGCCAGCAGCCCAGGACTAGCGGTAAACAACAATGAGCAGTTCTTC. Its translation is CASSPGLAVNNNEQFF. V usage is TRBV3-1 (or the pseudogene TRBV3-2) and J usage is TRBJ2-1; 10 positions agree with TRBD2. This CDR3 spans 16 amino acids. The V and J ends lost 4 bases and 5 bases, in that order; junction bases with no gene match: 8. CDR1 and CDR2 from the germline V gene are LGHDT and YNNKEL (reference sequence).

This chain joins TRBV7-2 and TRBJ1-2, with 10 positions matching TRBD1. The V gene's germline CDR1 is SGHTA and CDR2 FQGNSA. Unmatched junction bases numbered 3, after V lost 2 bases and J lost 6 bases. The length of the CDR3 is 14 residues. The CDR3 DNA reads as TGTGCCAGCAGCTTAACTGGGACAGGGGATGGCTACACCTTC. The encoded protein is CASSLTGTGDGYTF.

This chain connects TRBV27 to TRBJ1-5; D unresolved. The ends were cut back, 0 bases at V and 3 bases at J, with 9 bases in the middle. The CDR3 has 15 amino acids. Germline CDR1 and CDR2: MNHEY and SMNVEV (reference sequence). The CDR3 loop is CASSLSSGINQPQHF. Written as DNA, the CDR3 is TGTGCCAGCAGTTTATCGTCGGGAATCAATCAGCCCCAGCATTTT.

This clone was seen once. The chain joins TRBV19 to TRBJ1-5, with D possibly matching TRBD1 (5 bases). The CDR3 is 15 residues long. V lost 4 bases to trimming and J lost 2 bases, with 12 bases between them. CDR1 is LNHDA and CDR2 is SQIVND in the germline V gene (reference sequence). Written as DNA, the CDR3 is TGTGCCAGTAGTAACCCCAGGGTCGGCAATCAGCCCCAGCATTTT. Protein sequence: CASSNPRVGNQPQHF. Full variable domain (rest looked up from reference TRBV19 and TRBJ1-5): DGGITQSPKYLFRKEGQNVTLSCEQNLNHDAMYWYRQDPGQGLRLIYYSQIVNDFQKGDIAEGYSVSREKKESFPLTVTSAQKNPTAFYLCASSNPRVGNQPQHFGDGTRLSIL.

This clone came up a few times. The CDR3 DNA is TGTGCCAGCAGCGTAGCCTCCGGACTAGCGGCCGAGACCCAGTACTTC. Amino acids: CASSVASGLAAETQYF. This chain joins TRBV9 and TRBJ2-5; 10 positions match TRBD2. The CDR3 length is 16 residues. CDR1 and CDR2 (germline): SGDLS, YYNGEE. V shed 0 bases, J shed 5 bases, and the junction held 7 bases outside the gene matches.

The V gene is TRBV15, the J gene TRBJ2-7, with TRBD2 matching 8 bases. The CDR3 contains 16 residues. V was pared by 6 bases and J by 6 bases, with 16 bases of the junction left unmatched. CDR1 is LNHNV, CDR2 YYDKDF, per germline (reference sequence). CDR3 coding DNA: TGTGCCACCAGTCCGACGAACCCGGGACTAGGGGGCGAGCAGTACTTC. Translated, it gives CATSPTNPGLGGEQYF.